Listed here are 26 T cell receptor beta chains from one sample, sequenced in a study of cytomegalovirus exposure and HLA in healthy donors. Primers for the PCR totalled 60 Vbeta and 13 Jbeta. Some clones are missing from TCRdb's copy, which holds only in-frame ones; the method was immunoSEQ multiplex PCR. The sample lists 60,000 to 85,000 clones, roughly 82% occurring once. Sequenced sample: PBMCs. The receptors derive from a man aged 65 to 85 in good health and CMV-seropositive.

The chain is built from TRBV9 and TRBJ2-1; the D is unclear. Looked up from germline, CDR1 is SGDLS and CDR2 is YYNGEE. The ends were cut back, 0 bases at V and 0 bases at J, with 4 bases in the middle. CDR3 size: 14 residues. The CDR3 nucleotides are TGTGCCAGCAGCGTAGGGAGCTCCTACAATGAGCAGTTCTTC. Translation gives CASSVGSSYNEQFF. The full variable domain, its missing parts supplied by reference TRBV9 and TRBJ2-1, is DSGVTQTPKHLITATGQRVTLRCSPRSGDLSVYWYQQSLDQGLQFLIQYYNGEERAKGNILERFSAQQFPDLHSELNLSSLELGDSALYFCASSVGSSYNEQFFGPGTRLTVL.

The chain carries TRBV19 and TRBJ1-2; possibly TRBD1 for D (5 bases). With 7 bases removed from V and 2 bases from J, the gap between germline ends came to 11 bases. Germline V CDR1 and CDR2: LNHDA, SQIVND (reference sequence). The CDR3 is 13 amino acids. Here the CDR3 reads CASTKRQNYGYTF. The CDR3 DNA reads TGTGCCAGTACCAAAAGACAGAACTATGGCTACACCTTC. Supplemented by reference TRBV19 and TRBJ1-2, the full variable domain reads DGGITQSPKYLFRKEGQNVTLSCEQNLNHDAMYWYRQDPGQGLRLIYYSQIVNDFQKGDIAEGYSVSREKKESFPLTVTSAQKNPTAFYLCASTKRQNYGYTFGSGTRLTVV.

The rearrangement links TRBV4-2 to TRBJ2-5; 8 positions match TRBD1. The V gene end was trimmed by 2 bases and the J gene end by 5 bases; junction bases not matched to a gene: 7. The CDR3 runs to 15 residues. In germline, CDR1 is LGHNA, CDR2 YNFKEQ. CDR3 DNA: TGTGCCAGCAGCCAACAACAGGGGGAAGGGGAGACCCAGTACTTC. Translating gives CASSQQQGEGETQYF.

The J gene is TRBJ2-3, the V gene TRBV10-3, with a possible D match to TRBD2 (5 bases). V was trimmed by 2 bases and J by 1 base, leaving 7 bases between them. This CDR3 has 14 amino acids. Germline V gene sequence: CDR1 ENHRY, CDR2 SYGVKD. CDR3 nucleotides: TGTGCCATCAGTGAGAGGCGGGGCACAGATACGCAGTATTTT. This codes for CAISERRGTDTQYF.

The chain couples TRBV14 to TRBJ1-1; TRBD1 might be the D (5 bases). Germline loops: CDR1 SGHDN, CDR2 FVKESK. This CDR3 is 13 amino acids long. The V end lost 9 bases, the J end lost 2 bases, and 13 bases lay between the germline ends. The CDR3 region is CASSFRANTEAFF. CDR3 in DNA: TGTGCCAGTAGCTTCAGGGCAAACACTGAAGCTTTCTTT.

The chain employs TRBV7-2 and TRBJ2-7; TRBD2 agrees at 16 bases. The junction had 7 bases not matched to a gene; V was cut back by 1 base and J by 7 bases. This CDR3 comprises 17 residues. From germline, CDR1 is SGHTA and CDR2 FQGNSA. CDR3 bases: TGTGCCAGCAGCTTAGTGGGGACTAGCGGGGGGGCCCGGGAGCAGTACTTC. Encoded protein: CASSLVGTSGGAREQYF. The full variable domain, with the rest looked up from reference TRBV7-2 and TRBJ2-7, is GAGVSQSPSNKVTEKGKDVELRCDPISGHTALYWYRQSLGQGLEFLIYFQGNSAPDKSGLPSDRFSAERTGGSVSTLTIQRTQQEDSAVYLCASSLVGTSGGAREQYFGPGTRLTVT.

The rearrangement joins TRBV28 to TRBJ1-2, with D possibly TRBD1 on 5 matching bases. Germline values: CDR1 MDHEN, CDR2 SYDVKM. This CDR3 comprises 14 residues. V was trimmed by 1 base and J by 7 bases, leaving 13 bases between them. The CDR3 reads CASSLSQGFGGYTF. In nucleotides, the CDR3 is TGTGCCAGCAGTTTATCCCAGGGCTTCGGTGGCTACACCTTC.

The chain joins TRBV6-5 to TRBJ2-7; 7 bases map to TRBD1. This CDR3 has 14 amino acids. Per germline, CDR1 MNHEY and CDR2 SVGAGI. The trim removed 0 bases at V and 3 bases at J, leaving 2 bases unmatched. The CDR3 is CASSYSDRNYEQYF. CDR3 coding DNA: TGTGCCAGCAGTTACTCGGACAGGAACTACGAGCAGTACTTC.

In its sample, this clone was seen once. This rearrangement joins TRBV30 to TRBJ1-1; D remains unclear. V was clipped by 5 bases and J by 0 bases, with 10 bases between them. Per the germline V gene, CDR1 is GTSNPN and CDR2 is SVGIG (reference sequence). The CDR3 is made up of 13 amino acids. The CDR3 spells CAWGPGMNTEAFF. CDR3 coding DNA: TGTGCCTGGGGGCCCGGGATGAACACTGAAGCTTTCTTT.

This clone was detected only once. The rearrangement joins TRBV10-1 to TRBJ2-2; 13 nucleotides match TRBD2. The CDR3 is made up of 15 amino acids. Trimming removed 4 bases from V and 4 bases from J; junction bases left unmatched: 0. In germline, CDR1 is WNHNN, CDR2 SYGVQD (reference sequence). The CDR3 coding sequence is TGCGCCAGCAGTGGACTAGCGGGGGGCACCGGGGAGCTGTTTTTT. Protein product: CASSGLAGGTGELFF.

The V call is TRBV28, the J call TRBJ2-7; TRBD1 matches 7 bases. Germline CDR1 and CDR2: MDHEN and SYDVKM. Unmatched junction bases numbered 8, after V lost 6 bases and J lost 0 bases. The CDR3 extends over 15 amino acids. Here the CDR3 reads CASRAQGSSSYEQYF. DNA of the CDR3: TGTGCCAGCAGAGCACAGGGGTCCAGCTCCTACGAGCAGTACTTC.

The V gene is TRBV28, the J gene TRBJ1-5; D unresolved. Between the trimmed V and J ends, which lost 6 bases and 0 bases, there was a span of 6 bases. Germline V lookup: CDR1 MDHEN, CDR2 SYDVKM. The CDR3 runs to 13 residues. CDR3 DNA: TGTGCCAGCAGGGACTATAGCAATCAGCCCCAGCATTTT. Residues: CASRDYSNQPQHF.

DNA for the CDR3: TGTGCCAGTAGTAGGACAGGGGAAGCTTACACTGAAGCTTTCTTT. Residues: CASSRTGEAYTEAFF. This sequence joins TRBV19 and TRBJ1-1, with TRBD1 matching over 9 bases. The V gene end was trimmed by 4 bases and the J gene end by 3 bases; junction bases not matched to a gene: 6. Germline V lookup: CDR1 LNHDA, CDR2 SQIVND (reference sequence). The CDR3 loop spans 15 amino acids.

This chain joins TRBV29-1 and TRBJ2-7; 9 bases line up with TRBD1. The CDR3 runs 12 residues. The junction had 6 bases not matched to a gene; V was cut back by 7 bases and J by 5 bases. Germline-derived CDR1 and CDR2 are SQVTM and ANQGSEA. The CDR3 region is CSAGTGYDEQYF. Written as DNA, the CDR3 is TGCAGCGCCGGGACAGGGTACGACGAGCAGTACTTC.

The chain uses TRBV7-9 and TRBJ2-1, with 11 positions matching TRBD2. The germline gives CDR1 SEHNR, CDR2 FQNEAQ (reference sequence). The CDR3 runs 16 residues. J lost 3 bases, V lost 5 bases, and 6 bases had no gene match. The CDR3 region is CASSPSLAGGYNEQFF. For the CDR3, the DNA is TGTGCCAGCAGCCCCTCCCTAGCGGGAGGCTACAATGAGCAGTTCTTC.

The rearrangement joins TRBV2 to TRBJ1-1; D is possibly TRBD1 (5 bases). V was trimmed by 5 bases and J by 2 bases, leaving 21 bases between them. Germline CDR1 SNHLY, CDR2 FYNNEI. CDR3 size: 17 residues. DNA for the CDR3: TGTGCCAGCAGTAAACACCCCGGGGGGGGAGGTAACACTGAAGCTTTCTTT. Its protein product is CASSKHPGGGGNTEAFF.

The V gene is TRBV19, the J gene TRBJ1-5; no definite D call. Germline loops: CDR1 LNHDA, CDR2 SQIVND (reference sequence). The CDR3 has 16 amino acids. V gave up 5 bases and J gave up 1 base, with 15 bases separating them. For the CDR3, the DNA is TGTGCCAGTAGTTGGGAGAACTTAATGAGCAATCAGCCCCAGCATTTT. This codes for CASSWENLMSNQPQHF.

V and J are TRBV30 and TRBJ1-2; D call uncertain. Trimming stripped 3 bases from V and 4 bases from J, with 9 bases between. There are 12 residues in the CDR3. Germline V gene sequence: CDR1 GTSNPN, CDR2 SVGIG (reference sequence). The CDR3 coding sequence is TGTGCCTGGAGGGACTTGAGCTATGGCTACACCTTC. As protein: CAWRDLSYGYTF.

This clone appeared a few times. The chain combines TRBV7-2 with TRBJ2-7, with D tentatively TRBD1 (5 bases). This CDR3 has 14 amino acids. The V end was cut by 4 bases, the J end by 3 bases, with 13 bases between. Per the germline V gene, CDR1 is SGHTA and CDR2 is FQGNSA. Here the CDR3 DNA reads TGTGCCAGCAGCTATGACAGCCATAACTACGAGCAGTACTTC. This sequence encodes CASSYDSHNYEQYF. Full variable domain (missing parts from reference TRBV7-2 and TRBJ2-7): GAGVSQSPSNKVTEKGKDVELRCDPISGHTALYWYRQSLGQGLEFLIYFQGNSAPDKSGLPSDRFSAERTGGSVSTLTIQRTQQEDSAVYLCASSYDSHNYEQYFGPGTRLTVT.

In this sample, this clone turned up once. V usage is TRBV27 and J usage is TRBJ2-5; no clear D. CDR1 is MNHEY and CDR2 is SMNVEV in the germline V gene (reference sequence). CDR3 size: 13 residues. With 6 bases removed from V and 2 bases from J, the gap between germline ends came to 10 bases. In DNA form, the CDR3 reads TGTGCCAGCAGAGTGAACAGTCAAGAGACCCAGTACTTC. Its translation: CASRVNSQETQYF.

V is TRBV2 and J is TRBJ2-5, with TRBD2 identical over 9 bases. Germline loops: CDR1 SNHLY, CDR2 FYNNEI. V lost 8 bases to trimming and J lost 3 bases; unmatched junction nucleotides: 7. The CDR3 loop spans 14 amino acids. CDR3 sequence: CASGIAGEEETQYF. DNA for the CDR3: TGTGCCAGCGGCATAGCGGGAGAGGAAGAGACCCAGTACTTC.

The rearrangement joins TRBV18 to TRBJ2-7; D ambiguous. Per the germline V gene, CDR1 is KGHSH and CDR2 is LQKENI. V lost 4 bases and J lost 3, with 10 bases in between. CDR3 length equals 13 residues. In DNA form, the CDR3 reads TGTGCCAGCTCACTCTACAACAGCTACGAGCAGTACTTC. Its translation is CASSLYNSYEQYF.

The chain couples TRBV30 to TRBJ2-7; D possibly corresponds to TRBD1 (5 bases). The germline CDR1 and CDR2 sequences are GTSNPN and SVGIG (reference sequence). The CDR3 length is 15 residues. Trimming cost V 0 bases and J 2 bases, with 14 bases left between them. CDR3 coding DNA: TGTGCCTGGAGTGTACGCAGGGCCCAACCCTACGAGCAGTACTTC. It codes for CAWSVRRAQPYEQYF. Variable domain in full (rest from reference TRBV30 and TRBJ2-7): SQTIHQWPATLVQPVGSPLSLECTVEGTSNPNLYWYRQAAGRGLQLLFYSVGIGQISSEVPQNLSASRPQDRQFILSSKKLLLSDSGFYLCAWSVRRAQPYEQYFGPGTRLTVT.

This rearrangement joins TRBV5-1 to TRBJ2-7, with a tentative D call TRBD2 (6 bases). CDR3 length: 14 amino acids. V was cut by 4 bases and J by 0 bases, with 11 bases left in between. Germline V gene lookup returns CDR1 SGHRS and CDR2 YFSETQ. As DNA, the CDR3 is TGCGCCAGCAGCCCGCAGACTAGCTCCTACGAGCAGTACTTC. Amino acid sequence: CASSPQTSSYEQYF.

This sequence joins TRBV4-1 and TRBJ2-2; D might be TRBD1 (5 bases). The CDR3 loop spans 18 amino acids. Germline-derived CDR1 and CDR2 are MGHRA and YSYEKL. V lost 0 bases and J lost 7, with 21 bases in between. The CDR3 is CASSQEDLRARAGGELFF. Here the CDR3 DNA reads TGCGCCAGCAGCCAAGAAGATCTTAGGGCCAGGGCCGGCGGGGAGCTGTTTTTT.

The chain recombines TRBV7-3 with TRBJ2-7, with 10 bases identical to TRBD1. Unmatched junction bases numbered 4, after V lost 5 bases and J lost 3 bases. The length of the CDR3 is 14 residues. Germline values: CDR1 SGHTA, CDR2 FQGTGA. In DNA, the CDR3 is TGTGCCAGCAGCCCCGGACAGGGGGGCTACGAGCAGTACTTC. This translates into CASSPGQGGYEQYF. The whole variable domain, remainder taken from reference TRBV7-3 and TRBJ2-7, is GAGVSQTPSNKVTEKGKYVELRCDPISGHTALYWYRQSLGQGPEFLIYFQGTGAADDSGLPNDRFFAVRPEGSVSTLKIQRTERGDSAVYLCASSPGQGGYEQYFGPGTRLTVT.